This T cell receptor beta chain was identified during a study of blood T cell repertoires in COVID-19. Method: immunoSEQ multiplex PCR; TCRdb's copy keeps in-frame clones and lacks some. This table holds 150,000 to 180,000 clones, around 79% found once. Looked up from germline, CDR1 is SGHVS and CDR2 is FQNEAQ. This CDR3 is built from 15 residues. The V gene end was trimmed by 5 bases and the J gene end by 0 bases; junction bases not matched to a gene: 4. The TCR comes from a man aged 80 or over with acute or convalescent COVID-19. The J gene is TRBJ2-3, the V gene TRBV7-8, with 8 bases fitting TRBD1. The sample consisted of peripheral blood. The CDR3 sequence is CASSPGQGSTDTQYF. CDR3 coding DNA: TGTGCCAGCAGCCCTGGACAGGGTAGCACAGATACGCAGTATTTT.